Below, 27 T cell receptor beta chains from the same sample are listed, as sequenced in a study of blood T cell repertoires in COVID-19. The data were produced by immunoSEQ multiplex PCR, yet TCRdb's version contains in-frame clones alone and is incomplete. The sample consists of about 60,000 clones, about nine tenths of them appearing once. Sequencing used peripheral blood. The receptors shown here come from a human donor with acute or convalescent COVID-19. The donor label of this sample is uncertain.

V and J are TRBV5-3 and TRBJ1-5; TRBD1 might be the D (6 bases). TRBV5-3 is given ORF status, its function remaining uncertain. V was cut by 0 bases and J by 3 bases, with 19 bases left in between. There are 18 residues in the CDR3. The CDR3 DNA sequence: TGTGCCAGAAGCTTGGGTTGTAGCCCCGGGACACTCAATCAGCCCCAGCATTTT. It yields the protein CARSLGCSPGTLNQPQHF.

The chain employs TRBV30 and TRBJ1-3; 9 positions match TRBD1. The germline V gene encodes CDR1 GTSNPN and CDR2 SVGIG (reference sequence). The CDR3 spans 15 residues. J was trimmed by 3 bases and V by 3 bases; bases with no gene match: 6. The CDR3 sequence: CAWSKNRGLGNTIYF. DNA of the CDR3: TGTGCCTGGAGCAAGAACAGGGGGCTTGGAAACACCATATATTTT. Filled out from reference TRBV30 and TRBJ1-3, the complete variable domain reads SQTIHQWPATLVQPVGSPLSLECTVEGTSNPNLYWYRQAAGRGLQLLFYSVGIGQISSEVPQNLSASRPQDRQFILSSKKLLLSDSGFYLCAWSKNRGLGNTIYFGEGSWLTVV.

The chain links TRBV13 to TRBJ2-7, with 10 nucleotides matching TRBD2. CDR1 is PRHDT and CDR2 is FYEKMQ in the germline V gene (reference sequence). The CDR3 has 16 amino acids. V lost 5 bases, J lost 6 bases, and 13 bases stayed unmatched. CDR3: CASSPRTSGMDPEQYF. As DNA, the CDR3 is TGTGCCAGCAGCCCGAGAACTAGCGGGATGGATCCCGAGCAGTACTTC. The entire variable domain, with the rest obtained from reference TRBV13 and TRBJ2-7, is as follows: AAGVIQSPRHLIKEKRETATLKCYPIPRHDTVYWYQQGPGQDPQFLISFYEKMQSDKGSIPDRFSAQQFSDYHSELNMSSLELGDSALYFCASSPRTSGMDPEQYFGPGTRLTVT.

The chain carries TRBV18 and TRBJ1-1; no clear D. CDR1 is KGHSH, CDR2 LQKENI, per germline. The CDR3 has 15 amino acids. V lost 1 base to trimming and J lost 1 base, with 10 bases between them. CDR3 in amino acids: CASSPLLIENTEAFF. The DNA for the CDR3 is TGTGCCAGCTCACCACTGCTTATAGAGAACACTGAAGCTTTCTTT.

The chain recombines TRBV30 with TRBJ2-2; 7 nucleotides agree with TRBD1. The CDR3 spans 16 residues. Germline CDR1 is GTSNPN and CDR2 is SVGIG (reference sequence). V lost 0 bases to trimming and J lost 4 bases; unmatched junction nucleotides: 8. CDR3 protein: CAWSVRQGRSTGELFF. CDR3 nucleotides: TGTGCCTGGAGTGTGAGACAGGGAAGGAGCACCGGGGAGCTGTTTTTT.

This chain uses TRBV27 with TRBJ2-2, with unresolved D. This CDR3 contains 14 residues. Germline-derived CDR1 and CDR2 are MNHEY and SMNVEV (reference sequence). The ends were cut back, 3 bases at V and 2 bases at J, with 7 bases in the middle. The CDR3 protein is CASSFSSNTGELFF. CDR3 sequence (DNA): TGTGCCAGCAGTTTTTCGTCTAACACCGGGGAGCTGTTTTTT.

This chain connects TRBV11-3 to TRBJ2-1; maybe TRBD2 (7 bases). The CDR3 is made up of 16 amino acids. V was pared by 5 bases and J by 5 bases, with 19 bases between. Per germline, CDR1 SGHNT and CDR2 YENEEA. CDR3 region: CASSPWGLADHNEQFF. The CDR3 DNA reads as TGTGCCAGCAGCCCCTGGGGGCTAGCGGATCACAATGAGCAGTTCTTC.

V gene TRBV10-3 combines with J gene TRBJ2-7; 9 bases agree with TRBD1. Germline values: CDR1 ENHRY, CDR2 SYGVKD. CDR3 length: 15 amino acids. V shed 6 bases, J shed 3 bases, and the junction held 9 bases outside the gene matches. This CDR3 reads CAISSGTGRFYEQYF. CDR3 DNA: TGTGCCATCAGCTCCGGGACAGGGAGATTCTACGAGCAGTACTTC.

J is TRBJ2-1 and V is TRBV5-5; weak D call: TRBD1 (5 bases). V was clipped by 6 bases and J by 10 bases, with 17 bases between them. This CDR3 contains 13 residues. Per germline, CDR1 SGHKS and CDR2 YYEKEE (reference sequence). DNA for the CDR3: TGTGCCAGCACCATGCCAGGGCTCAGCGAGCAGTTCTTC. This sequence encodes CASTMPGLSEQFF.

The chain has TRBV7-6 and TRBJ1-6; 9 nucleotides line up with TRBD1. This CDR3 comprises 16 residues. Germline CDR1 SGHVS, CDR2 FNYEAQ. Trimming removed 6 bases from V and 3 bases from J; junction bases left unmatched: 6. The CDR3 reads CASSRETGGYNSPLHF. Written as DNA, the CDR3 is TGTGCCAGCAGTCGAGAGACAGGGGGCTATAATTCACCCCTCCACTTT.

With regard to this clone: A read error may account for a junction end that differs from germline. The chain has TRBV10-3 and TRBJ1-1; a weak D match, TRBD1 (5 bases). CDR3 length equals 13 residues. The germline CDR1 and CDR2 sequences are ENHRY and SYGVKD. The chain's CDR3 is CAIRPSGNPEAFF. The CDR3 nucleotides are TGTGCCATCAGGCCTTCAGGGAACCCTGAAGCTTTCTTT.

Comment on this clone: One end of the junction varies from germline; a read error may be responsible. V gene TRBV7-7 combines with J gene TRBJ2-2, with 8 bases fitting TRBD1. The germline CDR1 and CDR2 sequences are SSHAT and FNYEAQ (reference sequence). The CDR3 covers 14 residues. As DNA, the CDR3 is TGTGCTAGCAGCATTGGACAGGGAACCGGGGAGCTGTTTTTT. It is translated as CASSIGQGTGELFF.

V and J are TRBV13 and TRBJ1-6; D remains unclear. Germline V gives CDR1 PRHDT, CDR2 FYEKMQ (reference sequence). V lost 1 base to trimming and J lost 7 bases, with 5 bases between them. There are 13 residues in the CDR3. For the CDR3, the DNA is TGTGCCAGCAGCTTAGTCGCGAATTCACCCCTCCACTTT. It encodes CASSLVANSPLHF.

The chain is built from TRBV6-5 and TRBJ1-6, with D uncertain. V lost 0 bases and J lost 10, with 7 bases in between. The CDR3 runs 13 residues. Germline CDR1 and CDR2: MNHEY and SVGAGI. The CDR3 sequence is CASSYSRNSPLHF. The CDR3 DNA reads TGTGCCAGCAGTTACTCGAGAAACTCACCCCTCCACTTT.

The chain is built from TRBV29-1 and TRBJ2-3; TRBD2 matches at 15 bases. Germline V CDR1 and CDR2: SQVTM, ANQGSEA. Trimming at V came to 3 bases and at J to 0 bases, leaving 1 base not matched to a gene. The CDR3 is made up of 16 amino acids. The CDR3 DNA reads as TGCAGCGTTGAGGGACTAGCGGGAGGTAGCACAGATACGCAGTATTTT. This translates into CSVEGLAGGSTDTQYF.

The rearrangement links TRBV28 to TRBJ2-7; perhaps TRBD2 as D (6 bases). CDR1 and CDR2 from the germline V gene are MDHEN and SYDVKM. CDR3 length: 11 residues. V was shortened by 6 bases and J by 7 bases, with 10 bases between the two germline ends. The CDR3 DNA sequence: TGTGCCAGCAGGGAGGGGAGGGAGCAGTACTTC. This codes for CASREGREQYF.

V is TRBV7-9 and J is TRBJ1-2; D might be TRBD1 (5 bases). The CDR3 is 14 residues long. CDR1 and CDR2 (germline): SEHNR, FQNEAQ (reference sequence). Trimming pared 10 bases from V and 4 bases from J, leaving 19 bases between. The CDR3 coding sequence is TGTGCCATCCATGGGGCGGAAACGTCCTATGGCTACACCTTC. Protein: CAIHGAETSYGYTF.

The chain has TRBV19 and TRBJ2-2; a possible D gene is TRBD2 (5 bases). This CDR3 region has 13 residues. CDR1 is LNHDA and CDR2 is SQIVND in the germline V gene (reference sequence). Trimming cost V 8 bases and J 4 bases, with 11 bases left between them. This CDR3 reads CASSVRGTGELFF. CDR3 coding DNA: TGTGCCAGTTCGGTCCGGGGCACCGGGGAGCTGTTTTTT. Looking up the rest from reference TRBV19 and TRBJ2-2 gives the full variable domain: DGGITQSPKYLFRKEGQNVTLSCEQNLNHDAMYWYRQDPGQGLRLIYYSQIVNDFQKGDIAEGYSVSREKKESFPLTVTSAQKNPTAFYLCASSVRGTGELFFGEGSRLTVL.

V usage is TRBV10-2 and J usage is TRBJ1-1, with no clear D. Germline lookup yields CDR1 WSHSY and CDR2 SAAADI. The CDR3 extends over 15 amino acids. The ends were cut back, 2 bases at V and 0 bases at J, with 10 bases in the middle. The CDR3 DNA sequence: TGCGCCAGCAGTGAGGTGGTCGGGATGAACACTGAAGCTTTCTTT. Protein product: CASSEVVGMNTEAFF.

J is TRBJ1-6 and V is TRBV21-1. TRBV21-1 is designated a pseudogene. The CDR3 covers 16 residues. As DNA, the CDR3 is TGTGCCAGCAGCAAAGGTGGTGGAGCTAGCGATTCACCCCTCCACTTT. It specifies CASSKGGGASDSPLHF.

The genes are TRBV7-8 and TRBJ1-5; no clear D. V was clipped by 1 base and J by 6 bases, with 7 bases between them. Germline-derived CDR1 and CDR2 are SGHVS and FQNEAQ. The CDR3 covers 13 residues. CDR3 DNA sequence: TGTGCCAGCAGCTTAGATCGAGCTCAGCCCCAGCATTTT. Translation: CASSLDRAQPQHF.

The chain has TRBV10-3 and TRBJ2-3; TRBD2 agrees at 7 bases. Germline V gene lookup returns CDR1 ENHRY and CDR2 SYGVKD. CDR3 length equals 15 residues. V was pared by 4 bases and J by 0 bases, with 4 bases of the junction left unmatched. The CDR3 here is CAISGGSGSTDTQYF. CDR3 nucleotides: TGTGCCATCAGTGGAGGTAGCGGGAGCACAGATACGCAGTATTTT.

The chain combines TRBV5-1 with TRBJ2-2, with D maybe TRBD2 (6 bases). The CDR3 contains 15 residues. Trimming took off 2 bases at V and 8 bases at J, with 16 bases between the two ends. Germline lookup yields CDR1 SGHRS and CDR2 YFSETQ. This CDR3 reads CASSFGSGAGGELFF. The CDR3 nucleotides are TGCGCCAGCAGCTTTGGGTCGGGAGCAGGAGGGGAGCTGTTTTTT.

With regard to this clone: Germline and junction disagree at one end, which may indicate a read error. The chain couples TRBV7-7 to TRBJ2-2; TRBD2 matches at 10 bases. The germline V gene has CDR1 SSHAT and CDR2 FNYEAQ (reference sequence). CDR3 length: 16 amino acids. The CDR3 bases are TGTGCTAGCAGCCCCGGACTAGCGGAGAACACCGGGGAGCTGTTTTTT. Protein product: CASSPGLAENTGELFF.

The gene calls are TRBV7-9 and TRBJ1-6; possibly TRBD1 for D (6 bases). The length of the CDR3 is 16 residues. Trimming took off 6 bases at V and 6 bases at J, with 18 bases between the two ends. The germline gives CDR1 SEHNR, CDR2 FQNEAQ (reference sequence). The CDR3 DNA sequence: TGTGCCAGCAGATCCGGGGGGGGCAGGGGTAATTCACCCCTCCACTTT. Amino acids: CASRSGGGRGNSPLHF.

The rearrangement uses TRBV11-3 and TRBJ1-6; 7 bases align to TRBD1. The V segment lost 5 bases and the J segment 5 bases; nucleotides outside the gene matches: 3. This CDR3 is 14 amino acids long. CDR1 and CDR2 (germline): SGHNT, YENEEA. CDR3 bases: TGTGCCAGCAGCGAACAGGGGAATAATTCACCCCTCCACTTT. Protein sequence: CASSEQGNNSPLHF.

The rearrangement uses TRBV11-2 and TRBJ1-6; D may be TRBD1 (5 bases). With 5 bases removed from V and 10 bases from J, the gap between germline ends came to 18 bases. Germline loops: CDR1 SGHAT, CDR2 FQNNGV. This CDR3 contains 15 residues. CDR3: CASSPFQGNGSPLHF. The CDR3 nucleotides read TGTGCCAGCAGCCCTTTCCAGGGAAATGGCTCACCCCTCCACTTT.